This passage covers 10 T cell receptor beta chains from one sample sequenced in a study of T cells in Graves' hyperthyroidism and ophthalmopathy (dated by TCRdb to between 2018 and 2021). Library generation was performed with multiplex PCR. This sample was sequenced with an Illumina HiSeq 2000. The TCR beta CDR3 regions were amplified from RNA transcripts. The first round of RT-PCR for the TCR CDR3 was performed with the HTBI primer set and the Qiagen OneStep RT-PCR kit. TCRdb trimmed the raw reads at Q25, called clones with MiXCR and kept productive beta chains. Every CDR3 protein is listed once, alongside the most common genes and DNA of its rows. The sample has under 350,000 distinct CDR3 sequences on record, about 15% of them singletons. The ten largest clones add up to approximately 60% of the sample. The sequenced sample consisted of blood. The receptors originated from a woman aged 60 to 75 with Graves' ophthalmopathy.

The V gene is TRBV6-1, the J gene TRBJ2-7, with a tentative D call TRBD2 (5 bases). The V end was cut by 6 bases, the J end by 3 bases, with 12 bases between. In germline, CDR1 is MNHNS, CDR2 SASEGT. This CDR3 region has 13 residues. CDR3 bases: TGTGCCAGCAGCTCCGGACTGTTCTACGAGCAGTACTTC. Encoded protein: CASSSGLFYEQYF.

This clonotype occurred many times. The chain carries TRBV7-2 and TRBJ2-7; a possible D gene is TRBD1 (5 bases). V lost 4 bases and J lost 0, with 10 bases in between. Germline lookup yields CDR1 SGHTA and CDR2 FQGNSA. The CDR3 spans 14 residues. DNA for the CDR3: TGTGCCAGCAGCTCAAGACAGAGCTCCTACGAGCAGTACTTC. The encoded protein is CASSSRQSSYEQYF. The full variable domain, completed using reference TRBV7-2 and TRBJ2-7, is GAGVSQSPSNKVTEKGKDVELRCDPISGHTALYWYRQSLGQGLEFLIYFQGNSAPDKSGLPSDRFSAERTGGSVSTLTIQRTQQEDSAVYLCASSSRQSSYEQYFGPGTRLTVT.

This sequence joins TRBV2 and TRBJ1-4, with 10 nucleotides matching TRBD1. Germline V lookup: CDR1 SNHLY, CDR2 FYNNEI. V shed 10 bases, J shed 3 bases, and the junction held 14 bases outside the gene matches. The CDR3 runs 17 residues. The CDR3 reads CANGTGDRGGPNEKLFF. Here the CDR3 DNA reads TGTGCCAACGGCACCGGGGACAGGGGAGGACCTAATGAAAAACTGTTTTTT.

V is TRBV4-3 and J is TRBJ1-4, with 8 bases matching TRBD1. The CDR3 spans 15 residues. V lost 2 bases to trimming and J lost 4 bases; unmatched junction nucleotides: 3. Per germline, CDR1 LGHNA and CDR2 YSLEER. This CDR3 reads CASSQTGGFNEKLFF. In DNA, the CDR3 is TGCGCCAGCAGCCAAACAGGGGGATTTAATGAAAAACTGTTTTTT.

The chain links TRBV27 to TRBJ2-3, with a tentative D call TRBD2 (6 bases). V lost 5 bases to trimming and J lost 4 bases, with 16 bases between them. The CDR3 extends over 15 amino acids. Germline CDR1 reads MNHEY; CDR2 reads SMNVEV (reference sequence). The CDR3 sequence is CASSPGAGRSDTQYF. As DNA, the CDR3 is TGTGCCAGCAGTCCCGGGGCGGGAAGATCAGATACGCAGTATTTT.

This chain uses TRBV20-1 with TRBJ2-5, with TRBD2 matching 12 bases. CDR3 size: 15 residues. Germline V gives CDR1 DFQATT, CDR2 SNEGSKA (reference sequence). The ends lost 4 bases at V and 5 bases at J; junction bases unmatched: 8. The DNA of the CDR3 is TGCAGTGCTACCCCTAGCGGGAGGGCCGGGGAGACCCAGTACTTC. Protein: CSATPSGRAGETQYF.

The table lists this clonotype with many counts. The chain carries TRBV10-2 and TRBJ1-1; D is possibly TRBD1 (5 bases). Germline values: CDR1 WSHSY, CDR2 SAAADI. Trimming removed 6 bases at V and 4 bases at J, with 9 bases between. There are 12 residues in the CDR3. The CDR3 region is CASRDTSTEAFF. CDR3 coding DNA: TGCGCCAGCAGGGACACGAGCACTGAAGCTTTCTTT.

This clonotype was seen a single time. A much bigger clone sits one base away, suggesting this may be a read error. V and J are TRBV10-3 and TRBJ2-3; 7 nucleotides align to TRBD1. The V gene end was trimmed by 3 bases and the J gene end by 1 base; junction bases not matched to a gene: 7. CDR3 size: 16 residues. The V gene's germline CDR1 is ENHRY and CDR2 SYGVKD. The CDR3 bases are TGTGCCATCAGTGAACTCAGAGGACAGGGCACAGATACGCAGTATTTT. Its protein is CAISELRGQGTDTQYF.

The chain has TRBV27 and TRBJ2-1, with 11 bases fitting TRBD2. Germline V gene data show CDR1 as MNHEY and CDR2 as SMNVEV (reference sequence). Trimming removed 1 base from V and 0 bases from J; junction bases left unmatched: 2. CDR3 length: 17 residues. This CDR3 reads CASSLFSGRVSYNEQFF. The CDR3 coding sequence is TGTGCCAGCAGTTTATTTAGCGGGAGGGTCTCCTACAATGAGCAGTTCTTC.

This chain links TRBV7-9 with TRBJ2-5; 7 nucleotides match TRBD1. Trimming at V came to 1 base and at J to 2 bases, leaving 4 bases not matched to a gene. CDR3 size: 15 residues. Per germline, CDR1 SEHNR and CDR2 FQNEAQ (reference sequence). CDR3: CASSLGGQPQETQYF. DNA of the CDR3: TGTGCCAGCAGCTTAGGGGGACAGCCTCAAGAGACCCAGTACTTC. The variable domain in full, with the rest retrieved from reference TRBV7-9 and TRBJ2-5, is DTGVSQNPRHKITKRGQNVTFRCDPISEHNRLYWYRQTLGQGPEFLTYFQNEAQLEKSRLLSDRFSAERPKGSFSTLEIQRTEQGDSAMYLCASSLGGQPQETQYFGPGTRLLVL.